The sequence of this T cell receptor beta chain was determined in a study of blood T cell repertoires in COVID-19 (TCRdb year 2020). Turning to the overall study: Samples covering the acute and convalescent phases of COVID-19 were provided by collaborators in the United States, Italy and Spain. The repertoires were released in a freely available public database intended as a resource for research on the immune response to SARS-CoV-2. The samples were drawn from the first 160 participants of the ongoing ImmuneRACE study and from over 950 subjects provided by 6 global collaborators. Deeply sampled blood TCRbeta repertoires from subjects exposed to, actively infected with, or recovered from COVID-19 were included in the dataset. Sample metadata almost always included a de-identified subject ID, COVID-19 status, age in years and sex. Where HLA class I and class II types were available, the types were taken from metadata supplied by the sample provider, not from assay-based typing. The prospective study material was composed of cDNA or gDNA derived from T cells, B-cell-depleted T cells, or PBMCs. General findings and caveats noted by the study authors: How much clinical and demographic metadata was included differed by source and by participant, and the metadata was provided uncurated.

TCRbeta CDR3 regions were amplified from genomic DNA by means of the immunoSEQ Assay, a bias-controlled multiplex PCR. The source study handled its data this way. Within the assay, amplification of reference gene primers was used to estimate how many nucleated cells each sample contained. To quantify the absolute abundance of each unique TCRbeta CDR3 rearrangement, sequence reads were collapsed and filtered. For each sample, productive Simpson clonality was calculated as the square root of Simpson's diversity index across productive rearrangements. TCRdb holds this immuneACCESS table with in-frame rearrangements only. Some clones are missing; in checked studies, unresolved V genes explain under half, and the rest has no known cause. That table gives V, J and clone size, and the DNA gave D and trimming. For this sample the table gives 50,000 to 70,000 clones, of which approximately 92% were detected only once. The ten largest clonotypes hold approximately 10% of the sample.

Whole blood was collected in K2EDTA tubes by collaborating institutions according to the institutions' own protocols. For TCRbeta analysis, collaborator samples were shipped as frozen whole blood, as isolated PBMCs, or as DNA extracted from either sample type. There are 15 amino acids in the CDR3, from cysteine to phenylalanine inclusive. Kept here is only the CDR3 DNA, which spans 45 bases and is read in frame from base 1. Sequences MDHEN (CDR1) and SYDVKM (CDR2) are obtained from the germline V gene. V is clipped by 3 bases and J by 4 bases, and the sequence between their germline boundaries is 13 bases long. With regard to this clone: This clone's antigen is unknown. It has no much larger one-base neighbor in the sample; base qualities were not kept.

The rearrangement joined TRBV28 to TRBJ1-3; no D segment can be confidently identified. The source material was peripheral blood. The TCR comes from a woman of 80 years or more with active COVID-19. CDR3 loop: CASSFTSLRGNTIYF. The DNA sequence is given as TGTGCCAGCAGTTTTACGAGCCTGAGGGGAAACACCATATATTTT.